What follows describes a single T cell receptor beta chain. The CDR3 runs 13 residues. Between the trimmed V and J ends, which lost 10 bases and 2 bases, there was a span of 14 bases. CDR1 is SNHLY, CDR2 FYNNEI, per germline. The hyperthyroidism was newly diagnosed and had lasted under 2 months; the patients were aged 18 to 65. The source of the sample is a study of T cells in Graves' hyperthyroidism and ophthalmopathy. What was amplified from RNA transcripts were TCR beta CDR3 regions. TCR CDR3 regions were first amplified by RT-PCR with HTBI primers. MiXCR was run by TCRdb on the multiplex PCR reads, yielding one entry per CDR3 protein. The data contain hundreds of thousands of distinct CDR3 sequences, over 35% of them seen just once; the ten biggest clones take up about 8.9%.

V and J are TRBV2 and TRBJ1-2, with a possible D match to TRBD1 (5 bases). Specimen: blood. This receptor was obtained from a man aged 18 to 30 with Graves' hyperthyroidism. In DNA form, the CDR3 reads TGTGCCACCAAACCCGGGGCAAACTATGGCTACACCTTC. Its protein product is CATKPGANYGYTF.